A selection of T cell receptor beta chains follows, all from one sample in a study of T cell changes during pregnancy in multiple sclerosis. Produced via immunoSEQ multiplex PCR; TCRdb's table is partial and in-frame only. This table has more than 75,000 clones, 94% appearing once. Source: peripheral blood, taken in the third trimester of pregnancy. These receptors were obtained from a female donor with multiple sclerosis, enrolled in a pregnancy study. Each CDR3 is given with its conserved first and last residue. Each record gives: V gene, CDR3 length, J gene, clone size, D gene, CDR3 protein, CDR3 DNA. The D gene is left open where the match is weak. Size is omitted from some rows. Given values are once, few, many or a class for expanded clones.

TRBV13	12	TRBJ1-1	.	.	CASREGNTEAFF	TGTGCCTCACGGGAAGGGAACACTGAAGCTTTCTTT
TRBV27	13	TRBJ1-1	.	TRBD1	CASSSPGGPEAFF	TGTGCCAGCAGTTCACCAGGGGGCCCTGAAGCTTTCTTT
TRBV9	16	TRBJ2-4	.	.	CASSADPGDAKNIQYF	TGTGCCAGCAGCGCCGACCCCGGGGATGCCAAAAACATTCAGTACTTC
TRBV27	13	TRBJ1-3	.	TRBD1	CASGRDRANTIYF	TGTGCCAGCGGGCGGGACAGGGCAAACACCATATATTTT
TRBV14	16	TRBJ2-1	.	TRBD2	CASSRLTSGAYNEQFF	TGTGCCAGCAGCCGGCTTACTAGCGGGGCGTACAATGAGCAGTTCTTC
TRBV2	18	TRBJ2-4	.	TRBD1	CASSPRTGGLIAKNIQYF	TGTGCCAGCAGTCCGAGGACAGGGGGCCTAATAGCCAAAAACATTCAGTACTTC
TRBV2	14	TRBJ2-5	.	.	CAGAQPTVQETQYF	TGTGCCGGAGCACAACCGACGGTCCAAGAGACCCAGTACTTC
TRBV2	18	TRBJ2-7	.	.	CASSEAGLIEPSSYEQYF	TGTGCCAGCAGTGAAGCCGGACTGATCGAACCAAGCTCCTACGAGCAGTACTTC
TRBV5-6	12	TRBJ1-1	few	.	CASSGGNTEAFF	TGTGCCAGCAGTGGCGGGAACACTGAAGCTTTCTTT
TRBV23-1	13	TRBJ2-7	.	.	CAGRRGFSYEQYF	TGCGCCGGTAGGCGGGGATTCTCCTACGAGCAGTACTTC
TRBV4-1	14	TRBJ2-7	.	.	CASSQGGGGTEQYF	TGCGCCAGCAGCCAAGGTGGGGGGGGCACAGAGCAGTACTTC
TRBV4-2	15	TRBJ2-5	.	TRBD2	CASSQGRASPETQYF	TGTGCCAGCAGCCAGGGGAGGGCCAGCCCAGAGACCCAGTACTTC
TRBV18	15	TRBJ2-2	.	TRBD1	CASSPRGPDTGELFF	TGTGCCAGCTCACCGAGGGGGCCCGACACCGGGGAGCTGTTTTTT
TRBV2	13	TRBJ2-1	.	TRBD1	CARQGAQVYEQFF	TGTGCTAGACAGGGGGCGCAGGTCTATGAGCAGTTCTTC
TRBV10-2	13	TRBJ2-3	.	TRBD2	CASSESRGGTQYF	TGCGCCAGCAGTGAGTCGAGGGGAGGGACGCAGTATTTT
TRBV25-1	11	TRBJ2-7	once	.	CASSSAYEQYF	TGTGCCAGCAGTTCAGCCTACGAGCAGTACTTC
TRBV19	15	TRBJ2-3	.	TRBD1	CASRRGTGKVDTQYF	TGTGCCAGTAGGAGAGGGACAGGGAAGGTCGATACGCAGTATTTT
TRBV9	17	TRBJ1-1	.	.	CASSVGLGLSGGAEAFF	TGTGCCAGCAGCGTAGGCCTGGGCTTATCAGGAGGCGCTGAAGCTTTCTTT
TRBV14	17	TRBJ2-3	.	.	CASSQFRRSASTDTQYF	TGTGCCAGCAGCCAATTTAGGCGTAGCGCTAGCACAGATACGCAGTATTTT
TRBV4-1	15	TRBJ1-1	.	.	CASSQGGLWNTEAFF	TGCGCCAGCAGCCAAGGGGGACTCTGGAACACTGAAGCTTTCTTT
TRBV10-3	13	TRBJ2-7	.	.	CAISESGVDEQYF	TGTGCCATCAGTGAGTCGGGAGTAGACGAGCAGTACTTC
TRBV10-2	11	TRBJ1-1	.	.	CASSRDTEAFF	TGCGCCAGCAGTCGCGACACTGAAGCTTTCTTT
TRBV6-4	14	TRBJ1-4	.	TRBD1	CASIKTGWSEKLFF	TGTGCCAGCATAAAGACAGGGTGGAGCGAAAAACTGTTTTTT
TRBV5-4	15	TRBJ1-5	.	.	CASSFGGGSNQPQHF	TGTGCCAGCAGTTTTGGGGGGGGGAGCAATCAGCCCCAGCATTTT
TRBV9	18	TRBJ2-1	.	TRBD2	CASSGSGGLAGGLNEQFF	TGTGCCAGCAGCGGAAGTGGGGGGCTAGCGGGGGGGCTGAATGAGCAGTTCTTC
TRBV5-8	17	TRBJ1-2	.	TRBD1	CASSSRTGGSENYGYTF	TGTGCCAGCAGCTCGCGGACAGGGGGTTCTGAAAACTATGGCTACACCTTC
TRBV21-1	15	TRBJ1-5	.	.	CARPPCGGATQPQHF	TGTGCCAGGCCCCCGTGTGGGGGGGCTACTCAGCCCCAGCATTTT
TRBV30	14	TRBJ1-2	.	TRBD1	CARTTGGGAGGYTF	TGTGCCCGGACCACAGGGGGTGGGGCCGGTGGCTACACCTTC